The 20 T cell receptor beta chains presented below share a single source sample, sequenced in a study of blood T cells in healthy people across ages. A second 7 to 11 cycle PCR used barcoded and J-beta primers. Each CDR3 protein is one row after TCRdb ran MiXCR on the 5' RACE reads. This sample has around 900,000 distinct CDR3 sequences; around 54% occur once, and the top ten carry 20% to 25%. Material for sequencing was blood. These TCRs come from a woman aged 60 to 75 in good health.

V and J are TRBV15 and TRBJ2-3; 8 nucleotides align to TRBD2. Looked up from germline, CDR1 is LNHNV and CDR2 is YYDKDF (reference sequence). The CDR3 is 23 residues long. After removal of 4 bases from V and 5 bases from J, the junction contained 32 bases not matched to a gene. The CDR3 sequence is CATSKLFPDLRSGSRRFIDTQYF. CDR3 nucleotide sequence: TGTGCCACCAGCAAGCTATTCCCAGACCTACGAAGCGGGAGCAGGAGGTTTATAGATACGCAGTATTTT. The whole variable domain, filled in from reference TRBV15 and TRBJ2-3, reads DAMVIQNPRYQVTQFGKPVTLSCSQTLNHNVMYWYQQKSSQAPKLLFHYYDKDFNNEADTPDNFQSRRPNTSFCFLDIRSPGLGDTAMYLCATSKLFPDLRSGSRRFIDTQYFGPGTRLTVL.

The chain couples TRBV20-1 to TRBJ2-4; no clear D. The V gene lost 3 bases and the J gene lost 0 bases, with 12 bases spanning the gap. Germline V gene sequence: CDR1 DFQATT, CDR2 SNEGSKA (reference sequence). The CDR3 sequence is 15 residues long. The CDR3 DNA reads as TGCAGTGCTAGCTCCCCTCCTGTAGCCAAAAACATTCAGTACTTC. The encoded protein is CSASSPPVAKNIQYF.

V gene TRBV7-2 combines with J gene TRBJ1-4, with 7 bases that match TRBD1. Germline-derived CDR1 and CDR2 are SGHTA and FQGNSA. V dropped 3 bases and J dropped 4; count of bases not matched to a gene: 5. The CDR3 runs 15 residues. Here the CDR3 reads CASSFLTGINEKLFF. In DNA, the CDR3 is TGTGCCAGCAGCTTTCTGACAGGGATTAATGAAAAACTGTTTTTT.

This clonotype was counted a few times. V usage is TRBV29-1 and J usage is TRBJ2-6; D not resolved. Germline V gene lookup returns CDR1 SQVTM and CDR2 ANQGSEA. CDR3 length: 13 residues. V was cut by 8 bases and J by 4 bases, with 12 bases left in between. The CDR3 loop reads CSIGRTGANVLTF. The CDR3, as DNA: TGCAGCATCGGACGCACCGGGGCCAACGTCCTGACTTTC.

This clonotype has just a few counts. The CDR3 sequence is CASSMTSSGSRFEQYF. DNA of the CDR3: TGTGCCAGCAGCATGACTTCTAGCGGGAGCCGGTTCGAGCAGTACTTC. The V call is TRBV12-3 or TRBV12-4, the J call TRBJ2-7, with 10 bases matching TRBD2. V lost 6 bases to trimming and J lost 6 bases; unmatched junction nucleotides: 14. This CDR3 region has 16 residues.

The sample holds one count of this clonotype. Sequence at one end of the junction differs from germline and may be a read error. The chain combines TRBV4-1 with TRBJ2-5, with a weak D call TRBD2 (5 bases). CDR3 length equals 14 residues. Per germline, CDR1 MGHRA and CDR2 YSYEKL. CDR3 in amino acids: CTSSQDIGEETQYF. The CDR3 coding sequence is TGCACCAGCAGCCAAGATATCGGGGAGGAGACCCAGTACTTC.

The rearrangement joins TRBV25-1 to TRBJ1-4; TRBD1 matches at 8 bases. The CDR3 contains 14 residues. Germline loops: CDR1 MGHDK, CDR2 SYGVNS. J was trimmed by 7 bases and V by 6 bases; bases with no gene match: 7. CDR3 protein: CASRLTGAGEKLFF. CDR3 sequence (DNA): TGTGCCAGCAGGTTGACAGGGGCGGGTGAAAAACTGTTTTTT.

In its sample, this clonotype was seen a few times. The chain recombines TRBV7-2 with TRBJ1-5; 8 bases are shared with TRBD1. Germline CDR1 and CDR2: SGHTA and FQGNSA. Trimming removed 2 bases from V and 5 bases from J; junction bases left unmatched: 5. The CDR3 runs to 15 residues. CDR3 DNA: TGTGCCAGCAGCTTAAGGACAGGGATAGATCAGCCCCAGCATTTT. It yields the protein CASSLRTGIDQPQHF.

This clonotype was detected many times. J is TRBJ1-5 and V is TRBV11-2, with D possibly matching TRBD1 (5 bases). This CDR3 is built from 16 residues. V lost 5 bases and J lost 6, with 20 bases in between. Looked up from germline, CDR1 is SGHAT and CDR2 is FQNNGV. In DNA form, the CDR3 reads TGTGCCAGCAGCCTGAGGGGCGGATTCGGGTCTCAGCCCCAGCATTTT. This gives the protein CASSLRGGFGSQPQHF.

The V and J genes are TRBV4-1 and TRBJ2-2; TRBD2 matches 8 bases. The CDR3 extends over 16 amino acids. The V gene's germline CDR1 is MGHRA and CDR2 YSYEKL. V was clipped by 1 base and J by 7 bases; unmatched bases: 8. CDR3 coding DNA: TGCGCCAGCAGCCAAGGTACGCGGCGGGAGGTCGGGGAGCTGTTTTTT. Translated: CASSQGTRREVGELFF.

The DNA for the CDR3 is TGCAGTGCCGACGCCGGGTCCTTCGGAGTCTACGAGCAGTACTTC. As protein: CSADAGSFGVYEQYF. This chain uses TRBV20-1 with TRBJ2-7; no firm D call. This CDR3 has 15 residues. Germline-derived CDR1 and CDR2 are DFQATT and SNEGSKA (reference sequence). The V gene lost 6 bases and the J gene lost 3 bases, with 21 bases spanning the gap.

This clonotype was observed once. A read error may account for a junction end that differs from germline. J is TRBJ2-7 and V is TRBV4-3; 7 bases are shared with TRBD2. This CDR3 is 14 amino acids long. CDR1 is LGHNA and CDR2 is YSLEER in the germline V gene. The CDR3 nucleotides read TGCGCCGGCAGCCAGGATGGACTAGAGTACGAGCAGTACTTC. Protein product: CAGSQDGLEYEQYF.

V and J are TRBV28 and TRBJ2-7, with TRBD1 matching 7 bases. The last part of the DNA fits TRBJ2-5 better; the J call may be wrong. From germline, CDR1 is MDHEN and CDR2 SYDVKM. CDR3 length equals 14 residues. CDR3 coding DNA: TGTGCCAGCAGTGCTGGGACAGAACAAGAGACCCAGTACTTC. Its protein is CASSAGTEQETQYF.

This clonotype was found a few times. The CDR3 DNA reads TGTGCCAGCAGCTATGGAGAGCAGTTCTTC. Translating gives CASSYGEQFF. This chain joins TRBV7-9 and TRBJ2-1, with no clear D. The length of the CDR3 is 10 residues. Germline CDR1 SEHNR, CDR2 FQNEAQ (reference sequence). Trimming shortened V by 4 bases and J by 10 bases, and 5 bases separated the two germline ends.

The rearrangement links TRBV20-1 to TRBJ2-1; 9 nucleotides align to TRBD2. The CDR3 runs 15 residues. The germline CDR1 and CDR2 sequences are DFQATT and SNEGSKA (reference sequence). The CDR3 spells CSGLAGASSYNEQFF. The DNA of the CDR3 is TGCAGCGGATTAGCGGGAGCCAGCTCCTACAATGAGCAGTTCTTC.

Only a few counts were recorded for this clonotype. The rearrangement uses TRBV10-3 and TRBJ1-4; maybe TRBD1 (5 bases). The CDR3 sequence is 14 residues long. Per the germline V gene, CDR1 is ENHRY and CDR2 is SYGVKD. Trimming left V 2 bases short and J 11 bases short, with 15 bases between. CDR3 DNA: TGTGCCATCAGTGAGACAGGCCTCGGAGGGAAACTGTTTTTT. Protein sequence: CAISETGLGGKLFF.

The gene calls are TRBV2 and TRBJ2-2, with 9 bases fitting TRBD1. With 6 bases clipped from V and 4 bases from J, the junction kept 6 bases outside the gene matches. Germline CDR1 SNHLY, CDR2 FYNNEI. This CDR3 is 15 amino acids long. The CDR3 DNA follows: TGTGCCAGCAGACAGGGGGCGCCGGGCACCGGGGAGCTGTTTTTT. This gives the protein CASRQGAPGTGELFF.

J is TRBJ1-1 and V is TRBV12-3 or TRBV12-4; D uncertain. The ends were cut back, 2 bases at V and 1 base at J, with 11 bases in the middle. CDR3 size: 15 residues. In DNA, the CDR3 is TGTGCCAGCAGTTTATTAGGTCACCAGAACACTGAAGCTTTCTTT. This translates into CASSLLGHQNTEAFF.

The V gene is TRBV30, the J gene TRBJ2-6; D not certain. Germline lookup yields CDR1 GTSNPN and CDR2 SVGIG (reference sequence). CDR3 length: 17 residues. Trimming left V 1 base short and J 2 bases short, with 15 bases between. CDR3 DNA: TGTGCCTGGAGTGGTACTTCAAATGCCCCTGGGGCCAACGTCCTGACTTTC. Its translation is CAWSGTSNAPGANVLTF. Looking up the rest from reference TRBV30 and TRBJ2-6 gives the full variable domain: SQTIHQWPATLVQPVGSPLSLECTVEGTSNPNLYWYRQAAGRGLQLLFYSVGIGQISSEVPQNLSASRPQDRQFILSSKKLLLSDSGFYLCAWSGTSNAPGANVLTFGAGSRLTVL.

The genes are TRBV27 and TRBJ1-4; a weak D match, TRBD1 (6 bases). The CDR3 is 16 amino acids. V lost 6 bases and J lost 3, with 17 bases in between. The germline V gene encodes CDR1 MNHEY and CDR2 SMNVEV (reference sequence). This chain's CDR3 is CASSNFLQGPNEKLFF. As DNA, the CDR3 is TGTGCCAGCAGCAATTTCCTACAGGGCCCTAATGAAAAACTGTTTTTT.